The source of this T cell receptor (beta chain) is a study of control samples from healthy donors and cancer patients. The CDR3 has 17 amino acids. V was pared by 5 bases and J by 4 bases, with 21 bases between. Germline loops: CDR1 MNHEY, CDR2 SMNVEV (reference sequence). Sequenced by immunoSEQ multiplex PCR; TCRdb stores in-frame clones only, minus some. This sample has approximately 110,000 clones; about 89% occur once, and the top ten carry 7.8%. The sequenced material came from blood. This chain links TRBV27 with TRBJ1-5; tentative D call: TRBD1 (5 bases). The TCR was taken from a young woman in good health. This chain's CDR3 is CASSPIPSVGGNQPQHF. CDR3 DNA sequence: TGTGCCAGCAGTCCCATACCCTCGGTGGGGGGAAATCAGCCCCAGCATTTT.